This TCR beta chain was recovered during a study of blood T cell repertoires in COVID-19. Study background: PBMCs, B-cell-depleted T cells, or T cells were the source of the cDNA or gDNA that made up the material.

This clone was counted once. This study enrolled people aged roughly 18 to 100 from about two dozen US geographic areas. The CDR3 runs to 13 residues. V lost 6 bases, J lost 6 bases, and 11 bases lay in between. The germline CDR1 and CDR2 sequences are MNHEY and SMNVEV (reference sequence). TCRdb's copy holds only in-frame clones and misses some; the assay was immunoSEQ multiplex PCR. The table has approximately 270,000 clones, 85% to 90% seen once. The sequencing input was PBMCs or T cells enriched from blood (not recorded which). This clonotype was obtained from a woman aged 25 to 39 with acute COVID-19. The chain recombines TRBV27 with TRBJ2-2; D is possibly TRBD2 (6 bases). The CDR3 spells CASRPPGAGELFF. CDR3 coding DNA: TGTGCCAGCAGACCCCCGGGGGCCGGGGAGCTGTTTTTT.